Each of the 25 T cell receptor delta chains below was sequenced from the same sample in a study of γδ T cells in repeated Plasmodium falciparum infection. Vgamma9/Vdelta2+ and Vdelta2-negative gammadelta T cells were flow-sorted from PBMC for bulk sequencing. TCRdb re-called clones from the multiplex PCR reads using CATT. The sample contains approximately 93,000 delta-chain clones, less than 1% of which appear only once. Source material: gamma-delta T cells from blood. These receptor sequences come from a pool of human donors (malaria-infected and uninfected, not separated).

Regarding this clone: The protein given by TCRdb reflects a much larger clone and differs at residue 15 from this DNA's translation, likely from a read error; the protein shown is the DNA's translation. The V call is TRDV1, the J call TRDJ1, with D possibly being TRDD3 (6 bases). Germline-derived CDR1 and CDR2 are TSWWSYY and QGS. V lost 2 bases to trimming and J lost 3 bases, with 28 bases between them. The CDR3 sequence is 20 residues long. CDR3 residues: CALGEGRLLVLGRDADKLIF. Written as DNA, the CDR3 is TGTGCTCTTGGGGAAGGTAGGCTACTTGTACTGGGTAGGGACGCCGATAAACTCATCTTT.

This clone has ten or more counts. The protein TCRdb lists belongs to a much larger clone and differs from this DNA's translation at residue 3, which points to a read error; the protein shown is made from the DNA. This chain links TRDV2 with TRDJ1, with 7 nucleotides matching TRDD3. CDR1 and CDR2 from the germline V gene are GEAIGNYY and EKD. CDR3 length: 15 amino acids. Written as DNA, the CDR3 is TGTGCCCGTGACTACTGGGGCTCCCAAGGGGATAAACTCATCTTT. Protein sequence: CARDYWGSQGDKLIF.

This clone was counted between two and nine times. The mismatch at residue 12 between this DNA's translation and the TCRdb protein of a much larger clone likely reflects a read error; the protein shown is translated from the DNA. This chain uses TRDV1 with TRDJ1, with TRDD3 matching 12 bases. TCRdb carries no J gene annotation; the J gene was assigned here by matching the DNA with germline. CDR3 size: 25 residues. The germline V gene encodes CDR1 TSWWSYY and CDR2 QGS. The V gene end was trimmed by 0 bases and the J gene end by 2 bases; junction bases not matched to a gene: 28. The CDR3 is CALGELVGMYRRAPVLGDTTDKLIF. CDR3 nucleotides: TGTGCTCTTGGGGAACTAGTAGGGATGTACCGACGCGCCCCAGTACTGGGGGATACTACCGATAAACTCATCTTT.

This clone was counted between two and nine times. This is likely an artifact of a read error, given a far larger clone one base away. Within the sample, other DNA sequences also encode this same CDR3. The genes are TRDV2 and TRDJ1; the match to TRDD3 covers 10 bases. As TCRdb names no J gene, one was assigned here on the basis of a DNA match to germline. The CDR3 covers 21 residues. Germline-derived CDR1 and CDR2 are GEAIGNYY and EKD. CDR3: CACDTPSSRHLGDNRTDKLIF. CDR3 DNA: TGTGCCTGCGACACACCGTCTTCAAGGCATCTGGGGGATAATCGCACCGATAAACTCATCTTT.

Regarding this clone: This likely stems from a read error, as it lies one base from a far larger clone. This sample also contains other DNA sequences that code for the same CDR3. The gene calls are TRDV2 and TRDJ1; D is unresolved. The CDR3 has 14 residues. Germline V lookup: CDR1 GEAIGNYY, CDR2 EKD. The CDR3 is CACDLIMRADKLIF. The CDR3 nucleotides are TGTGCCTGTGATCTAATCATGAGGGCCGACAAACTCATCTTT.

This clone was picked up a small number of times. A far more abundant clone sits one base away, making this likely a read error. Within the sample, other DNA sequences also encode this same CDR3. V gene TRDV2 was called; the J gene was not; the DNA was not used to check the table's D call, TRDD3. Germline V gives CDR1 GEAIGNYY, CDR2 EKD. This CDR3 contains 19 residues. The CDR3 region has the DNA TGTGCCTGTGACACCCGACTACGCTGGGGGATAAACTACACCGATAAACTCATCTTC. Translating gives CACDTRLRWGINYTDKLIF.

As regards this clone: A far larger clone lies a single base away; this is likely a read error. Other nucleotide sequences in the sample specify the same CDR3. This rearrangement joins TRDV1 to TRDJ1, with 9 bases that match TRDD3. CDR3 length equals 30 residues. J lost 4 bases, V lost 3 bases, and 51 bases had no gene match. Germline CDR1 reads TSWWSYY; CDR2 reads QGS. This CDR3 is CALGEIGRQDTFHFLYRRIWGITLLDKLIF. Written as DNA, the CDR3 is TGTGCTCTTGGGGAGATTGGCCGTCAAGATACCTTTCATTTCCTGTATCGGAGGATTTGGGGGATAACGTTACTCGATAAACTCATCTTT.

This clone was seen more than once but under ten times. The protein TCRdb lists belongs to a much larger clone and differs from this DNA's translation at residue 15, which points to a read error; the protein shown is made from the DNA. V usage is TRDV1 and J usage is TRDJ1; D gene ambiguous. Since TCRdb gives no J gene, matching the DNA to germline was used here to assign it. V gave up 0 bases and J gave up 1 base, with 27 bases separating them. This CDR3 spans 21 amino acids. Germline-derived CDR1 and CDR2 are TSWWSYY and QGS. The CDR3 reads CALGELKRTGHHQWSTDKLIF. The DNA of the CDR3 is TGTGCTCTTGGGGAACTCAAGCGGACGGGTCACCATCAATGGAGCACCGATAAACTCATCTTT.

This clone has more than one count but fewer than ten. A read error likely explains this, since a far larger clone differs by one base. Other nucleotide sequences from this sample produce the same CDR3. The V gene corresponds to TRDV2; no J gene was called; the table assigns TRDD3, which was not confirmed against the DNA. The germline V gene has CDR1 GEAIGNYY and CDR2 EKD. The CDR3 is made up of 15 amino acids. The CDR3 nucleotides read TGTGCCTGTCGTACTGGGGGATACCACACCGATAAACTCATCTTC. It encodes CACRTGGYHTDKLIF.

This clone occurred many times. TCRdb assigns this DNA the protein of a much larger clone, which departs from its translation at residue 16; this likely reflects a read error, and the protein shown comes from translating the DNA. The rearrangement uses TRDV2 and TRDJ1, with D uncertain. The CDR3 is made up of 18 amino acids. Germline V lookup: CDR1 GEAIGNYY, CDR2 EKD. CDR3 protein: CACDTKYYQPMYTDKPIF. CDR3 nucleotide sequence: TGTGCCTGTGACACGAAGTACTACCAGCCGATGTACACCGATAAACCCATCTTT.

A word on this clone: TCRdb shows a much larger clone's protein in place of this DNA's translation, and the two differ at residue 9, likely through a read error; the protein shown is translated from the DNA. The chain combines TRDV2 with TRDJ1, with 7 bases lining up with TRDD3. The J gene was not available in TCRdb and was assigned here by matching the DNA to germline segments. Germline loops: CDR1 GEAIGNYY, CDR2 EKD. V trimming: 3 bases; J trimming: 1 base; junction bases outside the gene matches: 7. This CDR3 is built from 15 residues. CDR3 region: CACDPGDPCTDKLIF. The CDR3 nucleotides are TGTGCCTGTGACCCGGGGGATCCCTGCACCGATAAACTCATCTTT.

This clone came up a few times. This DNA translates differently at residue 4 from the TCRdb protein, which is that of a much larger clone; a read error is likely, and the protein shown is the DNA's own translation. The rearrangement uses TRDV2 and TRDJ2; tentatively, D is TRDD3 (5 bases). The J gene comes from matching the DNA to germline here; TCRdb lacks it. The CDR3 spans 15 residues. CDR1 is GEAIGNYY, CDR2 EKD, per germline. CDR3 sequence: CACATLRGDLAQLFF. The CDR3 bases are TGTGCCTGTGCCACCCTTAGGGGAGACCTGGCACAACTCTTCTTT.

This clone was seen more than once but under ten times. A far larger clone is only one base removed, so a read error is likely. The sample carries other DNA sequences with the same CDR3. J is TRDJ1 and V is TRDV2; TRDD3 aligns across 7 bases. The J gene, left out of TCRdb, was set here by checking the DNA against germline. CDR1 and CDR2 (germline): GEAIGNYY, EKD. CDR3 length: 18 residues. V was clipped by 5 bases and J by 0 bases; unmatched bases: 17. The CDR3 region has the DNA TGTGCCTGTGGGCCTCTGGGGGCAACAGGGCGGTACACCGATAAACTCATCTTT. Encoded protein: CACGPLGATGRYTDKLIF.

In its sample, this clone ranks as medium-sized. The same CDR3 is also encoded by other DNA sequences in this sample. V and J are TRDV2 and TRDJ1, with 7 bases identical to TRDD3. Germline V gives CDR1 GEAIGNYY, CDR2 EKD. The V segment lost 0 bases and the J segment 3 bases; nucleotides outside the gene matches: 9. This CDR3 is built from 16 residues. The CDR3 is CACDTLGDKVADKLIF. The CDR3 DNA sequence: TGTGCCTGTGACACCCTCGGGGATAAGGTGGCCGATAAACTCATCTTT.

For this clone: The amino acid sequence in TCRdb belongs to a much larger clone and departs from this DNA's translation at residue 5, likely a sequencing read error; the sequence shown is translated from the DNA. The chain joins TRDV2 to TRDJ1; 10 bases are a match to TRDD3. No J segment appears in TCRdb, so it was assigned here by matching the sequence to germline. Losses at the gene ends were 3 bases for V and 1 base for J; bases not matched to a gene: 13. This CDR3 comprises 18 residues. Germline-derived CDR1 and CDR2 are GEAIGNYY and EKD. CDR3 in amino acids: CACDAPLGGGYPTDKLIF. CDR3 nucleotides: TGTGCCTGTGACGCCCCTTTAGGTGGGGGATACCCCACCGATAAACTCATCTTT.

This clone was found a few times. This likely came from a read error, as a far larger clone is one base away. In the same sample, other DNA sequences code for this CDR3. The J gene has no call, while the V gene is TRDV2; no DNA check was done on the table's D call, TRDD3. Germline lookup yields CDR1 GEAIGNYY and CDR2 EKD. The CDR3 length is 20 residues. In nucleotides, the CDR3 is TGTGCCTGCAAGCTCTACACTCCTTCCCGGGGACTTATTTACACCGATAAACTTATCTTT. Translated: CACKLYTPSRGLIYTDKLIF.

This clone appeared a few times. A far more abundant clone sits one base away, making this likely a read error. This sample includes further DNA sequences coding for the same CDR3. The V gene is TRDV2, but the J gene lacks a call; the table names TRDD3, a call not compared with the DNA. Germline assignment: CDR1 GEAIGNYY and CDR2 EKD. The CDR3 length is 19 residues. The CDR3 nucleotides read TGTGCCTGTGACACCTTAGTAAAGATACCGGATACGCTCACCGATAAACTTATCTTT. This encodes CACDTLVKIPDTLTDKLIF.

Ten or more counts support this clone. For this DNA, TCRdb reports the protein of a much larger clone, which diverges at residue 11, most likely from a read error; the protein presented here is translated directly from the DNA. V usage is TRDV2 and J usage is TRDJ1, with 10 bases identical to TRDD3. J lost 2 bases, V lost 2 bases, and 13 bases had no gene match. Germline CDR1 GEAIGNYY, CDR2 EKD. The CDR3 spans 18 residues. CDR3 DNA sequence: TGTGCCTGTGACAAGGGGGATACGGCCACACCGCAGACCGATAAACTCATCTTT. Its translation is CACDKGDTATPQTDKLIF.

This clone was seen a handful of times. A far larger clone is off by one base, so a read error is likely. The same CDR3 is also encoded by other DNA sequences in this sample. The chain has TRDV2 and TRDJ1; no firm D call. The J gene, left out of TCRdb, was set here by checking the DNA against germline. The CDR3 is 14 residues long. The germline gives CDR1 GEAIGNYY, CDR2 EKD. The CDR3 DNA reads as TGTGCTTGTGACTCCTTACTTAACACCGATAAACTCATCTTT. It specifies CACDSLLNTDKLIF.

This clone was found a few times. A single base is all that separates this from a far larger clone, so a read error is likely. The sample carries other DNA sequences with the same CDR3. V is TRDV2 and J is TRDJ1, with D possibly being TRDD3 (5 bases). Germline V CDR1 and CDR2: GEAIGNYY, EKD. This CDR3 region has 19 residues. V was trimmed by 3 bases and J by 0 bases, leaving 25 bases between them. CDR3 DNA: TGTGCCTGTGACGCCTTTGGGGTGAAGGGGGCCCAGTACACCGATAAACTCATCTTT. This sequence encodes CACDAFGVKGAQYTDKLIF.

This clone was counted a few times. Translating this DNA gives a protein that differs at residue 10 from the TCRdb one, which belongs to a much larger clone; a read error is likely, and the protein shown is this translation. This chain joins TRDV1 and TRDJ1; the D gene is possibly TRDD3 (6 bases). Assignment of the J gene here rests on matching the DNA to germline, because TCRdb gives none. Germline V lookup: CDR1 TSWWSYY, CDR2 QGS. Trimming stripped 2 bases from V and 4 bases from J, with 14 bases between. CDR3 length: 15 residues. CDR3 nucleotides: TGTGCTCTTGGGGAAGTAGAGGATACAATCGATAAACTCATCTTT. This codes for CALGEVEDTIDKLIF.

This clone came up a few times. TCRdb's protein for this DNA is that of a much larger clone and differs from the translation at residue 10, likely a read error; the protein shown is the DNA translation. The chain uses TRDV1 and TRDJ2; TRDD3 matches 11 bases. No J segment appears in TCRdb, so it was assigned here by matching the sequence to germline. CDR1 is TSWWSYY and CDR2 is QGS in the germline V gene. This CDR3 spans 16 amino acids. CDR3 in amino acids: CALEPLGDTRAARLFF. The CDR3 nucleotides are TGTGCTCTTGAACCCCTGGGGGATACCAGAGCAGCACGACTCTTCTTT.

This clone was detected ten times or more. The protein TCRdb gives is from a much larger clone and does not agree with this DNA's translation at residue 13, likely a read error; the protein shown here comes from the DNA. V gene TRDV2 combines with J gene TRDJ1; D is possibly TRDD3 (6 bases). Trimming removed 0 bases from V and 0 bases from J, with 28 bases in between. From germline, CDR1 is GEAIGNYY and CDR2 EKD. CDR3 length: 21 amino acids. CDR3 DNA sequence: TGTGCCTGTGACACCGTACTAAATTTCGGTACTGGGAATAGGTACACCGATAAACTCATCTTT. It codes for CACDTVLNFGTGNRYTDKLIF.

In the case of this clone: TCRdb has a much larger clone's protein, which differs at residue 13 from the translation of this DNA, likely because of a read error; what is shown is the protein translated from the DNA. CDR3 residues: CALGERGFYPYWERRGRYTDKLIF. DNA of the CDR3: TGTGCTCTTGGGGAACGAGGCTTCTACCCCTACTGGGAGAGACGGGGTAGGTACACCGATAAACTCATCTTT. V gene TRDV1 combines with J gene TRDJ1; the D gene is possibly TRDD3 (6 bases). TCRdb is silent on the J gene; assignment here came from matching the DNA to germline. CDR3 size: 24 residues. V gave up 1 base and J gave up 0 bases, with 36 bases separating them. The V gene's germline CDR1 is TSWWSYY and CDR2 QGS.

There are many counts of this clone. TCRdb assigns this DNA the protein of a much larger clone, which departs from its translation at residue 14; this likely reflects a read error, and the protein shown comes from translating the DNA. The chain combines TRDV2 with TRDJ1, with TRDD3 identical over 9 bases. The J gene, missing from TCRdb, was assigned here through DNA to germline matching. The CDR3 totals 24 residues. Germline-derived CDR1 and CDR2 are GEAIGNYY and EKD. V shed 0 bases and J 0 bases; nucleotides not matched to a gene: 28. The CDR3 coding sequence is TGTGCCTGTGACACCGTGAGGGGGGGGGATACCCACTACGGTACACCGACGTACACCGATAAACTCATCTTT. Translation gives CACDTVRGGDTHYGTPTYTDKLIF.